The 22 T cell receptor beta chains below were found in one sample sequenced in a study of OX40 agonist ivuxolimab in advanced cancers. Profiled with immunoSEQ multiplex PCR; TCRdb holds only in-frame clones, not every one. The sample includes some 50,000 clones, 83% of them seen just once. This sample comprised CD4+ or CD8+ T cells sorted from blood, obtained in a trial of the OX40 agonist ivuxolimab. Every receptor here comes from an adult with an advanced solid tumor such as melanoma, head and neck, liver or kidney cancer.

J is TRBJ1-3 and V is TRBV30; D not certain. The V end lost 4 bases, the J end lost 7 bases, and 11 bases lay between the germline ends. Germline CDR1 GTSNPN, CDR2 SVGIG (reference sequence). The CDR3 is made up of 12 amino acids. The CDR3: CAWTPVVNTIYF. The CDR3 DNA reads TGTGCCTGGACGCCGGTCGTCAACACCATATATTTT.

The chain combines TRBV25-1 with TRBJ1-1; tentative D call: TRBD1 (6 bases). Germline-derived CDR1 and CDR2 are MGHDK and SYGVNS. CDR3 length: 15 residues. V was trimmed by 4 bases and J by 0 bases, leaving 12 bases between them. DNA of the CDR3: TGTGCCAGCAGTGCCATAACAGGGATGAACACTGAAGCTTTCTTT. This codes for CASSAITGMNTEAFF.

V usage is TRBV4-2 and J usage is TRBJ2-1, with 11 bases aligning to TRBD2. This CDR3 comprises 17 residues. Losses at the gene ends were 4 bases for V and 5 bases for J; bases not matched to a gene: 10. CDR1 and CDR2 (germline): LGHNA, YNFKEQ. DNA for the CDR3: TGTGCCAGCAGCCCAACCGTAGCGGGAGGGTACCACAATGAGCAGTTCTTC. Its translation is CASSPTVAGGYHNEQFF.

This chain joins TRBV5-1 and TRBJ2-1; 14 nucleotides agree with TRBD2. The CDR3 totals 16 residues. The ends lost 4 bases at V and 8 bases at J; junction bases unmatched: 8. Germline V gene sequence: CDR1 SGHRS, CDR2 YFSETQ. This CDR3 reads CASSQGLAGVVDEQFF. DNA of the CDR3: TGCGCCAGCAGCCAGGGACTAGCGGGAGTAGTTGATGAGCAGTTCTTC. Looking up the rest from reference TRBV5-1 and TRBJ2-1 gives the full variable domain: KAGVTQTPRYLIKTRGQQVTLSCSPISGHRSVSWYQQTPGQGLQFLFEYFSETQRNKGNFPGRFSGRQFSNSRSEMNVSTLELGDSALYLCASSQGLAGVVDEQFFGPGTRLTVL.

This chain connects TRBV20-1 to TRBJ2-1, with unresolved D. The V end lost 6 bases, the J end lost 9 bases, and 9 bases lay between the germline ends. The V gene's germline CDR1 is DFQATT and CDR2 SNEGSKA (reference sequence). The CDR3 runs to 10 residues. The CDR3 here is CSAPSLEQFF. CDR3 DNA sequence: TGCAGTGCCCCTTCGCTTGAGCAGTTCTTC.

The DNA for the CDR3 is TGTGCCAGCAGCCTTAACACAGGGTGGGATGAAAAACTGTTTTTT. Its translation is CASSLNTGWDEKLFF. The rearrangement joins TRBV5-4 to TRBJ1-4; TRBD1 might be the D (6 bases). The ends were cut back, 4 bases at V and 6 bases at J, with 16 bases in the middle. Germline CDR1 and CDR2: SGHNT and YYREEE (reference sequence). The CDR3 loop spans 15 amino acids.

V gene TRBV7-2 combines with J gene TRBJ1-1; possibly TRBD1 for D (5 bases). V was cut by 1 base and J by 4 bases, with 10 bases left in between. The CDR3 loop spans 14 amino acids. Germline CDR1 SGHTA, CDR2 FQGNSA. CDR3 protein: CASSLERRGTEAFF. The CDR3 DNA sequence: TGTGCCAGCAGCTTAGAAAGGAGGGGCACTGAAGCTTTCTTT.

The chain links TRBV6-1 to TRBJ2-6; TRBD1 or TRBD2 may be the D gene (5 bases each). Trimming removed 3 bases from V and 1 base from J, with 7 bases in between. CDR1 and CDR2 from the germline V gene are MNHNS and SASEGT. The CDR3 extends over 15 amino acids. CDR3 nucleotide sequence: TGTGCCAGCAGTGAGAGGGGTTCTGGGGCCAACGTCCTGACTTTC. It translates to CASSERGSGANVLTF.

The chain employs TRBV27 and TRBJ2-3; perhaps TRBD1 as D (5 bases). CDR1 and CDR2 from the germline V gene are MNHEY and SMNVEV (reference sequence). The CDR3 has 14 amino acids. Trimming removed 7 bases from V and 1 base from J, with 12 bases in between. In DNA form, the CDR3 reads TGTGCCAGCACCCAGGGCGAGGGCACAGATACGCAGTATTTT. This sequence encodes CASTQGEGTDTQYF.

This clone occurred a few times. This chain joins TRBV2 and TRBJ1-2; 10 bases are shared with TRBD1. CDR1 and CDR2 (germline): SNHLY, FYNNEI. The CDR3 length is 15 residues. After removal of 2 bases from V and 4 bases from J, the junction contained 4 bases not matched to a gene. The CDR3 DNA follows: TGTGCCAGCAGTGAACGGGACAGGGGCGGCTATGGCTACACCTTC. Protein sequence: CASSERDRGGYGYTF. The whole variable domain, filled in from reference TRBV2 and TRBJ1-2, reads EPEVTQTPSHQVTQMGQEVILRCVPISNHLYFYWYRQILGQKVEFLVSFYNNEISEKSEIFDDQFSVERPDGSNFTLKIRSTKLEDSAMYFCASSERDRGGYGYTFGSGTRLTVV.

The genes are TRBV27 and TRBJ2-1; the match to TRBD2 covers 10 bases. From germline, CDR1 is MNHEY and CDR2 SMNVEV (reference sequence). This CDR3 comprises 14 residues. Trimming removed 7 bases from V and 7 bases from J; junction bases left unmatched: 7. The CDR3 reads CASNQLAGVNEQFF. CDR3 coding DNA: TGTGCCAGCAATCAGCTAGCGGGGGTAAATGAGCAGTTCTTC.

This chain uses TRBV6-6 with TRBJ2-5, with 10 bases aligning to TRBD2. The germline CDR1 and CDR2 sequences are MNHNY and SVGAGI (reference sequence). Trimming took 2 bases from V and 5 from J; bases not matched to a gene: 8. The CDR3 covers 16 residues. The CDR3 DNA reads TGTGCCAGCAGTTACAGGCTAGCGGGAGTCGGGGAGACCCAGTACTTC. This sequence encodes CASSYRLAGVGETQYF.

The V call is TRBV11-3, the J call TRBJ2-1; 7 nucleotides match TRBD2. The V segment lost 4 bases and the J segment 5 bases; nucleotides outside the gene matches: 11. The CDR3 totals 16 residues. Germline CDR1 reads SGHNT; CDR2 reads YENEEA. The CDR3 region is CASSYTLERGDNEQFF. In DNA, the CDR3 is TGTGCCAGCAGCTATACTCTCGAGCGGGGTGACAATGAGCAGTTCTTC.

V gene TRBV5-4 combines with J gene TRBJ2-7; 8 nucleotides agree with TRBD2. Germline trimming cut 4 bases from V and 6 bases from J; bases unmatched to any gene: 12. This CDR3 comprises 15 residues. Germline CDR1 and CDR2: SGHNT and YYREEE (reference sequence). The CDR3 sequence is CASSLWVAGRGEQYF. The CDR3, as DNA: TGTGCCAGCAGCCTCTGGGTAGCGGGGAGAGGCGAGCAGTACTTC.

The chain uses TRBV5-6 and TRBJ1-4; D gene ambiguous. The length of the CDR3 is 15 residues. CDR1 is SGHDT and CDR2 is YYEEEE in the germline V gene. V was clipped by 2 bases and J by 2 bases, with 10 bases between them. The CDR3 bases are TGTGCCAGCAGCTTTCGGCCTGTTACTAATGAAAAACTGTTTTTT. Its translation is CASSFRPVTNEKLFF.

The CDR3: CASSYPRDRVIDTGELFF. The CDR3 bases are TGTGCCAGCAGCTACCCCCGGGACAGGGTGATTGACACCGGGGAGCTGTTTTTT. The rearrangement links TRBV7-9 to TRBJ2-2; 9 bases are shared with TRBD1. The CDR3 is made up of 18 amino acids. V shed 4 bases, J shed 3 bases, and the junction held 12 bases outside the gene matches. Per the germline V gene, CDR1 is SEHNR and CDR2 is FQNEAQ (reference sequence).

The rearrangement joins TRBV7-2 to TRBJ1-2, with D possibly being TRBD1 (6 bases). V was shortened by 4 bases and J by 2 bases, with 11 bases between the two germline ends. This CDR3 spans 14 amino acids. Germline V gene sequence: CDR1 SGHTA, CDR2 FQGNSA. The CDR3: CASSSNTGNYGYTF. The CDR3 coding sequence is TGTGCCAGCAGCTCCAACACAGGGAACTATGGCTACACCTTC.

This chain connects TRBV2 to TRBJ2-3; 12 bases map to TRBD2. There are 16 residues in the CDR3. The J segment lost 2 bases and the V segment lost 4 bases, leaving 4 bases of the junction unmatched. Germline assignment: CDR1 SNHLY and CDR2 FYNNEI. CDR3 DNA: TGTGCCAGCAGTGGGAGGACTAGCGGGACCACAGATACGCAGTATTTT. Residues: CASSGRTSGTTDTQYF.

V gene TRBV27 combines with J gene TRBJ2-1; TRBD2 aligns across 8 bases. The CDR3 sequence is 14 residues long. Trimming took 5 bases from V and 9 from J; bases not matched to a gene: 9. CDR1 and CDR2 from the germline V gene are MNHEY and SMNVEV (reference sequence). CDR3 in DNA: TGTGCCAGCAGTCCCGTTAGCGGGACCTCTGAGCAGTTCTTC. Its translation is CASSPVSGTSEQFF.

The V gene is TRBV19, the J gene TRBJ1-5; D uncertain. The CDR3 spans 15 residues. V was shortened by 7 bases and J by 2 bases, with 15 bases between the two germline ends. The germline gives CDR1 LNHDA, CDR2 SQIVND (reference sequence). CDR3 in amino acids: CASTRLPEGNQPQHF. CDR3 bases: TGTGCCAGTACACGCCTCCCGGAGGGCAATCAGCCCCAGCATTTT.

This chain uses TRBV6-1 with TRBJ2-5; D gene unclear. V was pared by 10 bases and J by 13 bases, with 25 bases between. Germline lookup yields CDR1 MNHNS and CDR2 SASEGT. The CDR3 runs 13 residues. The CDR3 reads CATTPSADQRLYF. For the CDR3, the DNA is TGTGCCACCACACCTTCTGCGGACCAACGCCTGTACTTC.

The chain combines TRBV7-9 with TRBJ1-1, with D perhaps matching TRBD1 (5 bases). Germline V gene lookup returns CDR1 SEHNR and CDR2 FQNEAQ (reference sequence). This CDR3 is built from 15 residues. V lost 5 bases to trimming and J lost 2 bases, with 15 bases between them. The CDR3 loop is CASSPWTNSNTEAFF. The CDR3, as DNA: TGTGCCAGCAGCCCCTGGACAAATTCAAACACTGAAGCTTTCTTT.